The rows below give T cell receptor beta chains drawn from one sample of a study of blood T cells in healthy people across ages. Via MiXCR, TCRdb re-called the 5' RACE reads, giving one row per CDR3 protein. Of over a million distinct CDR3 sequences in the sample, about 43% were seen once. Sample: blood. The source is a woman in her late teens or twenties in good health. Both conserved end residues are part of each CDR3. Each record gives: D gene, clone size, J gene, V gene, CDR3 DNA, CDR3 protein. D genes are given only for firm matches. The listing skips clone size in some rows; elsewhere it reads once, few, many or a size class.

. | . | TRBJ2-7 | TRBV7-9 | TGTGCCAGCAGCTTAGGTATTGAGTTCTACGAGCAGTACTTC | CASSLGIEFYEQYF
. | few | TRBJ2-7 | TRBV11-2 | TGTGCCAGCAGCTTAGATCAAACGGCCGAGCAGTACTTC | CASSLDQTAEQYF
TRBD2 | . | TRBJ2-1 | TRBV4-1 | TGCGCCAGCAGCCTAGGGACTAGCGGGGCTCAGTACAATGAGCAGTTCTTC | CASSLGTSGAQYNEQFF
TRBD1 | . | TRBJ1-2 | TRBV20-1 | TGCAGTGCCCCCCGTATGTCGGACAGGGAATCGTATGGCTACACCTTC | CSAPRMSDRESYGYTF
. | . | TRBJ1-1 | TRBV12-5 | TGTGCTAGCCCCGTCCCCCACAGGAACAACACTGAAGCTTTCTTT | CASPVPHRNNTEAFF
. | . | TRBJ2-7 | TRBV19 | TGTGCCACCAACAGGGAACCCGGGGACTACGAGCAGTACTTC | CATNREPGDYEQYF
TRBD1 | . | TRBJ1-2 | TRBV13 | TGTGCCAGCAGCTCACCCCGGACAGGTGCCACCTATGGCTACACCTTC | CASSSPRTGATYGYTF
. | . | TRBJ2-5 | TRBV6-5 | TGTGCCAGCAGTCGGGCGGGCCCATTCGTGGATGAGCAGTACTTC | CASSRAGPFVDEQYF
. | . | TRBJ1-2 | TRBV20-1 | TGCAGTGCTAGAGTAGGGCACCCAGCTAACTATGGCTACACCTTC | CSARVGHPANYGYTF
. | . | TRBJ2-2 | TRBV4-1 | TGCGCCAGCAGCCAAGGCGGGACTCAAGCCACCGGGGAGCTGTTTTTT | CASSQGGTQATGELFF
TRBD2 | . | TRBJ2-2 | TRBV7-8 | TGTGCCAGCAGCACGGCCGGACTAGTAAACACCGGGGAGCTGTTTTTT | CASSTAGLVNTGELFF
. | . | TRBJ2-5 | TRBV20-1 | TGCAGTGCTAGACTTGACGGGGACGAGTACTTC | CSARLDGDEYF
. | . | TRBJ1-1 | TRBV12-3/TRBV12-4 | TGTGCCAGCATTCCCAACACGAACACTGAAGCTTTCTTT | CASIPNTNTEAFF
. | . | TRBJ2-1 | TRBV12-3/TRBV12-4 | TGTGCCAGCAGCCCCCAGAATTGGCAGAACAATGAGCAGTTCTTC | CASSPQNWQNNEQFF
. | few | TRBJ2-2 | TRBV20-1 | TGCAGTGCCAAGTCCACGGGCCTTAACACCGGGGAGCTGTTTTTT | CSAKSTGLNTGELFF
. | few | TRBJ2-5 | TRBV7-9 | TGTGCCAGCAGCCCCCCTACTTCGGGGGAGACCCAGTACTTC | CASSPPTSGETQYF
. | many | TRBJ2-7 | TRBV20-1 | TGCAGTGCTAAGAGGGACTACGAGCAGTACTTC | CSAKRDYEQYF
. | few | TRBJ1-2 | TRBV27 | TGTGCCAGCAGTTCCCCGGCCGATAACTATGGCTACACCTTC | CASSSPADNYGYTF
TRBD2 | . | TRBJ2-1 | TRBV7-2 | TGTGCCAGCAGCTCGCCCTGGACTAGCGGGGGGCAGTTCTTC | CASSSPWTSGGQFF
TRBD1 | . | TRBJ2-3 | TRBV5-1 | TGCGCCAGCAGCTTTCCCGGGACAGGGGAGACAGATACGCAGTATTTT | CASSFPGTGETDTQYF
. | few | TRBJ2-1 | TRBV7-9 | TGTGCCAGCAGCTTAACTTCGACGCGCTATGAGCAGTTCTTC | CASSLTSTRYEQFF
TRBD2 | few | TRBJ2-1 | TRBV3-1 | TGTGCCAGCCGGGGTAGCGGGGGGAACAATGAGCAGTTCTTC | CASRGSGGNNEQFF
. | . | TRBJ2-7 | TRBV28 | TGTGCCAGCAGTGAAAGTCTCGGGGGCAGGGAGCAGTACTTC | CASSESLGGREQYF
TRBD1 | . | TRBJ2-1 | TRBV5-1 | TGCGCCAGCAGATCGGGACAGAGAGGCAATGAGCAGTTCTTC | CASRSGQRGNEQFF
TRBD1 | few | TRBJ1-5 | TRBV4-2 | TGTGCCAGCAGCCAAACAGGGGAGGGTCAGCCCCAGCATTTT | CASSQTGEGQPQHF
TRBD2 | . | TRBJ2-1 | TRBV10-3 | TGTGCCATCAGTGGAGGGGAGGGGAGGGATGAGCAGTTCTTC | CAISGGEGRDEQFF
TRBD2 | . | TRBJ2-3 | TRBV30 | TGTGCCTCGGGACTAGTCATCGCAGATACGCAGTATTTT | CASGLVIADTQYF